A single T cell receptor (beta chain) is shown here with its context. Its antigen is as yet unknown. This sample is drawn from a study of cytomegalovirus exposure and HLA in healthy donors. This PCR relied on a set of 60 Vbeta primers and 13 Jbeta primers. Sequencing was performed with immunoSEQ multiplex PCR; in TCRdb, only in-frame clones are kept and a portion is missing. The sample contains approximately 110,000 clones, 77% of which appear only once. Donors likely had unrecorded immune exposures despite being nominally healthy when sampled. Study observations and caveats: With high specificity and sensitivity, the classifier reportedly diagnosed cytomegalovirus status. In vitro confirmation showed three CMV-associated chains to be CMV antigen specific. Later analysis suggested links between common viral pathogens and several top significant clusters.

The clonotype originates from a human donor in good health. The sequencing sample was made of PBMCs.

The CDR3 coding sequence is TGTGCCAGCAGCTTATGGGCCGGGACAGGGAACACCGGGGAGCTGTTTTTT. This codes for CASSLWAGTGNTGELFF. The J gene is TRBJ2-2, the V gene TRBV11-2; TRBD1 matches at 8 bases. V lost 2 bases to trimming and J lost 1 base; unmatched junction nucleotides: 6. This CDR3 is 17 amino acids long. CDR1 SGHAT and CDR2 FQNNGV come from the germline V gene.